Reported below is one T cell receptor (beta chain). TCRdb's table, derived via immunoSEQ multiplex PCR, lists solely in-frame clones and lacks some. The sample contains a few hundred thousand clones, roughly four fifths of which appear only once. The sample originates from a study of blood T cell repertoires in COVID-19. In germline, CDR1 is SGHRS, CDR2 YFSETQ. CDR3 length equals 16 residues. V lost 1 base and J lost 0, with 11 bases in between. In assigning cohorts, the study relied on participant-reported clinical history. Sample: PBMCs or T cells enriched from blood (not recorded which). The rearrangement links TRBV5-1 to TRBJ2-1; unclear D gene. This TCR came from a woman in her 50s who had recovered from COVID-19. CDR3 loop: CASSLHSPSSYNEQFF. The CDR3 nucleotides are TGCGCCAGCAGCTTGCATTCTCCGAGCTCCTACAATGAGCAGTTCTTC.